This TCR beta chain came from a study of T cells after yellow fever vaccination. Points from the study as a whole: Primary-vaccination clones mostly resurfaced post-booster (nearly 97% CD4, just under 90% CD8). FACS-sorted repertoires might harbor abundant contaminating clonotypes from the bulk population. Overlap between CD4 and CD8 compartments was detected for a small share of clonotypes.

A universal primer site and UMIs were added as TCR cDNA was made by 5'RACE template switching. TCRdb reanalysed the 5' RACE reads using MiXCR and keeps one entry per CDR3 protein. In the table there are 200,000 to 300,000 distinct CDR3 sequences, over 6.5% of which are singletons. Germline loops: CDR1 GTSNPN, CDR2 SVGIG (reference sequence). V gave up 1 base and J gave up 8 bases; unmatched junction bases: 10. This CDR3 is 14 amino acids long. This clonotype was counted many times. The antigen remains unidentified. The receptor was derived from a man aged 25 to 40 who received the YFV17D yellow fever vaccine. Sequencing used CD4+ T cells sorted from PBMCs, obtained on the day of the yellow fever booster vaccination. The chain combines TRBV30 with TRBJ2-5, with 7 bases matching TRBD1. CDR3 residues: CAWSDGTALGTQYF. In nucleotides, the CDR3 is TGTGCCTGGAGTGACGGGACAGCCCTGGGAACCCAGTACTTC.